The rows below give T cell receptor beta chains drawn from one sample of a study of lymphopenia after photon versus proton radiotherapy. This table comes from immunoSEQ multiplex PCR, and its TCRdb copy is limited to in-frame clones, with some not included. Of approximately 160,000 clones detected, 75% to 90% appear once; the ten largest clones hold around 4.6%. Sequenced material: peripheral blood, taken from a patient treated with photon-based radiotherapy. These receptors came from a man aged 45 to 65 with gastric cancer. CDR3s include the opening cysteine and the closing phenylalanine or tryptophan. D genes are given only for firm matches. The listing skips clone size in some rows; elsewhere it reads once, few, many or a size class.

D gene,V gene,J gene,clone size,CDR3 protein,CDR3 DNA
.,TRBV18,TRBJ2-7,.,CASSPRDYEQYF,TGTGCCAGCTCACCAAGAGATTACGAGCAGTACTTC
TRBD2,TRBV7-9,TRBJ2-1,.,CASSSQGSGTVNEQFF,TGTGCCAGCAGCTCCCAGGGTAGCGGGACGGTGAATGAGCAGTTCTTC
TRBD2,TRBV9,TRBJ2-2,.,CASSVVTSGSRGELFF,TGTGCCAGCAGCGTAGTAACTAGCGGGAGTCGCGGGGAGCTGTTTTTT
.,TRBV15,TRBJ2-3,.,CATSREGTDTQYF,TGTGCCACCAGCAGAGAGGGAACAGATACGCAGTATTTT
.,TRBV7-9,TRBJ2-1,.,CASSDVIEQFF,TGTGCCAGCAGCGACGTGATTGAGCAGTTCTTC
TRBD2,TRBV7-9,TRBJ2-3,.,CASRPGSEREYSDTQYF,TGTGCCAGCAGGCCAGGCTCGGAGCGGGAGTACTCAGATACGCAGTATTTT
TRBD2,TRBV6-4,TRBJ2-1,.,CASSVRPPFGTSGHNEQFF,TGTGCCAGCAGTGTCCGTCCCCCTTTCGGGACTAGTGGCCACAATGAGCAGTTCTTC
.,TRBV5-1,TRBJ1-2,.,CASSRSTNYGYTF,TGCGCCAGCAGCAGGTCCACTAACTATGGCTACACCTTC
TRBD2,TRBV9,TRBJ2-5,once,CASSATTSGKGETQYF,TGTGCCAGCAGCGCGACGACTAGCGGGAAGGGCGAGACCCAGTACTTC
.,TRBV9,TRBJ2-7,.,CASSVHVGGPSEQYF,TGTGCCAGCAGCGTCCATGTGGGCGGACCCTCCGAGCAGTACTTC
TRBD1,TRBV7-2,TRBJ2-7,.,CASSLAWTGVDEQYF,TGTGCCAGCAGCTTAGCCTGGACAGGGGTGGACGAGCAGTACTTC
TRBD2,TRBV7-9,TRBJ2-7,.,CASSLAELAGSYEQYF,TGTGCCAGCAGCTTAGCAGAACTAGCGGGTTCCTACGAGCAGTACTTC
.,TRBV7-2,TRBJ2-7,.,CASSSPGYEQYF,TGTGCCAGCAGCTCCCCTGGCTACGAGCAGTACTTC
TRBD1,TRBV4-2,TRBJ1-1,.,CASSHALGQSTEAFF,TGTGCCAGCAGCCATGCCTTGGGACAGAGCACTGAAGCTTTCTTT
.,TRBV7-9,TRBJ1-2,.,CASSWGTGPNYGYTF,TGTGCCAGCAGCTGGGGTACAGGGCCTAACTATGGCTACACCTTC
TRBD2,TRBV7-2,TRBJ2-7,few,CASSLAASGIPYEQYF,TGTGCCAGCAGCTTAGCGGCTAGCGGTATACCCTACGAGCAGTACTTC
.,TRBV28,TRBJ1-1,.,CASSSGNTEAFF,TGTGCCAGCAGTTCTGGGAACACTGAAGCTTTCTTT
.,TRBV10-3,TRBJ2-1,.,CAIRTPVGAGDNEQFF,TGTGCCATCAGGACCCCCGTGGGGGCGGGAGATAATGAGCAGTTCTTC
.,TRBV6-1,TRBJ2-7,.,CASSQDTRLGEQYF,TGTGCCAGCAGTCAGGACACCCGTCTTGGCGAGCAGTACTTC
.,TRBV28,TRBJ2-1,once,CASSTRRYTGAAYNEQFF,TGTGCCAGCAGTACCCGCCGTTATACGGGAGCCGCCTATAATGAGCAGTTCTTC
.,TRBV4-2,TRBJ2-1,.,CASSLRTYSYNEQFF,TGTGCCAGCAGTCTTAGGACGTACTCCTACAATGAGCAGTTCTTC
.,TRBV5-1,TRBJ1-3,.,CASSLGPTASGNTIYF,TGCGCCAGCAGCTTGGGGCCGACGGCCTCTGGAAACACCATATATTTT
.,TRBV18,TRBJ2-3,.,CASSPGLLADTQYF,TGTGCCAGCTCACCGGGACTCCTGGCAGATACGCAGTATTTT
.,TRBV5-5,TRBJ1-5,.,CASSLDVGNQPQHF,TGTGCCAGCAGCTTGGATGTAGGGAATCAGCCCCAGCATTTT
TRBD2,TRBV6-5,TRBJ2-1,.,CASSRAGRARNEQFF,TGTGCCAGCAGCCGGGCAGGGAGGGCCCGGAATGAGCAGTTCTTC
.,TRBV27,TRBJ2-7,.,CASSLEGLGEQYF,TGTGCCAGCAGTTTGGAGGGTTTGGGCGAGCAGTACTTC
TRBD2,TRBV15,TRBJ2-7,.,CATSRAGTTSYEQYF,TGTGCCACCAGCAGAGCTGGGACTACCTCCTACGAGCAGTACTTC
.,TRBV7-2,TRBJ2-6,once,CASSTDKDGANVLTF,TGTGCCAGCAGCACCGACAAGGATGGGGCCAACGTCCTGACTTTC